Listed below are T cell receptor beta chains from one sample, sequenced in a study of T cell responses to AZD1222 COVID-19 vaccine. Generated by immunoSEQ multiplex PCR, the TCRdb table keeps only in-frame clones and is missing some. The top ten hold roughly 1% of the sample, which has nearly 200,000 clones, roughly 92% seen once. This material consisted of peripheral blood, taken 28 days after the second AZD1222 dose. These receptors all stem from an adult who received the AZD1222 COVID-19 vaccine. Each CDR3 is given with its conserved first and last residue. Each record gives: CDR3 DNA, CDR3 protein, clone size, V gene, J gene, D gene. D genes are given only for firm matches. Where a row states a size, it is once, few, many or the class of an expanded clone; other rows omit it.

cdr3_nt: TGCGCCAGCAGATCAACCTTTCGGGGCGCCACCGGGGAGCTGTTTTTT
cdr3_aa: CASRSTFRGATGELFF
clone_size: NA
v_call: TRBV5-1
j_call: TRBJ2-2
d_call: NA

cdr3_nt: TGTGCCAGTAGTATTCTTGCGGGGCGGGCAGATACGCAGTATTTT
cdr3_aa: CASSILAGRADTQYF
clone_size: once
v_call: TRBV19
j_call: TRBJ2-3
d_call: NA

cdr3_nt: TGTGCCAGCAGCTTGCCAGGGTCCTATGGCTACACCTTC
cdr3_aa: CASSLPGSYGYTF
clone_size: NA
v_call: TRBV5-5
j_call: TRBJ1-2
d_call: NA

cdr3_nt: TGTGCCAGCAGCCAGTTTCCGCAGGGTAATGAAAAACTGTTTTTT
cdr3_aa: CASSQFPQGNEKLFF
clone_size: NA
v_call: TRBV3-1/TRBV3-2
j_call: TRBJ1-4
d_call: NA

cdr3_nt: TGCGCCAGCAGCTTGGCTGCCGGGACAGGGATCCAAGAGACCCAGTACTTC
cdr3_aa: CASSLAAGTGIQETQYF
clone_size: NA
v_call: TRBV5-1
j_call: TRBJ2-5
d_call: TRBD1

cdr3_nt: TGTGCCAGCAGCGTGGGACTAGCGGGGGACTACGAGCAGTACTTC
cdr3_aa: CASSVGLAGDYEQYF
clone_size: NA
v_call: TRBV9
j_call: TRBJ2-7
d_call: TRBD2

cdr3_nt: TGTGCCAGCAGCTCACGGACAGGGGGTGGGAAACCCCTCCACTTT
cdr3_aa: CASSSRTGGGKPLHF
clone_size: once
v_call: TRBV7-9
j_call: TRBJ1-6
d_call: TRBD1

cdr3_nt: TGTGCCAGCAGCTTAGTCGCCAGGGTTGAAAAACTGTTTTTT
cdr3_aa: CASSLVARVEKLFF
clone_size: NA
v_call: TRBV11-2
j_call: TRBJ1-4
d_call: NA

cdr3_nt: TGTGCCAGCGCCCTTTGGGGCTATGGCTACACCTTC
cdr3_aa: CASALWGYGYTF
clone_size: NA
v_call: TRBV12-3/TRBV12-4
j_call: TRBJ1-2
d_call: NA

cdr3_nt: TGTGCCAGTAGAGTCAGCAGGCCCTCTAGCAATCAGCCCCAGCATTTT
cdr3_aa: CASRVSRPSSNQPQHF
clone_size: NA
v_call: TRBV19
j_call: TRBJ1-5
d_call: NA

cdr3_nt: TGCAGTGCTGGGGACAGCGAAGCTTTCTTT
cdr3_aa: CSAGDSEAFF
clone_size: NA
v_call: TRBV20-1
j_call: TRBJ1-1
d_call: TRBD1

cdr3_nt: TGTGCCAGCAGTCATCGGGACAGTAATCAGCCCCAGCATTTT
cdr3_aa: CASSHRDSNQPQHF
clone_size: few
v_call: TRBV27
j_call: TRBJ1-5
d_call: TRBD1

cdr3_nt: TGTGCCAGCAGCTTAGTGGAGACGGGGCCCCAGCATTTT
cdr3_aa: CASSLVETGPQHF
clone_size: NA
v_call: TRBV7-3
j_call: TRBJ1-5
d_call: NA

cdr3_nt: TGTGCCAGCAGCTCAGGGGCGCGGGGGCCCCAGCATTTT
cdr3_aa: CASSSGARGPQHF
clone_size: NA
v_call: TRBV6-5
j_call: TRBJ1-5
d_call: NA

cdr3_nt: TGTGCCAGCTCACCCCCTGACAGGGAGTTGACTGAAGCTTTCTTT
cdr3_aa: CASSPPDRELTEAFF
clone_size: once
v_call: TRBV18
j_call: TRBJ1-1
d_call: TRBD1

cdr3_nt: TGTGCCAGCAGTTCGCCGGGTGGAGGGGGCGACTATGGCTACACCTTC
cdr3_aa: CASSSPGGGGDYGYTF
clone_size: NA
v_call: TRBV28
j_call: TRBJ1-2
d_call: TRBD1

cdr3_nt: TGTGCCAGCAGCCGACAGGGGAGGACTGAAGCTTTCTTT
cdr3_aa: CASSRQGRTEAFF
clone_size: NA
v_call: TRBV7-2
j_call: TRBJ1-1
d_call: TRBD1

cdr3_nt: TGCGCCAGCAGCTTGGGGCAGGGAAGTTCAGGCGGGGAGCTGTTTTTT
cdr3_aa: CASSLGQGSSGGELFF
clone_size: NA
v_call: TRBV5-1
j_call: TRBJ2-2
d_call: NA

cdr3_nt: TGTGCCAGCAGCTTAGGGACAGGGAAGACGAGCTCACCCCTCCACTTT
cdr3_aa: CASSLGTGKTSSPLHF
clone_size: once
v_call: TRBV7-2
j_call: TRBJ1-6
d_call: TRBD1

cdr3_nt: TGTGCCAGCGGGCCAAAAACTAATGAAAAACTGTTTTTT
cdr3_aa: CASGPKTNEKLFF
clone_size: NA
v_call: TRBV6-5
j_call: TRBJ1-4
d_call: NA

cdr3_nt: TGTGCCAGTAGTATCAACAGCGGGGAAGGGGACGAGCAGTACTTC
cdr3_aa: CASSINSGEGDEQYF
clone_size: NA
v_call: TRBV19
j_call: TRBJ2-7
d_call: TRBD2

cdr3_nt: TGTGCCAGCAGCCTCCAGGGGGCTGGCAATCAGCCCCAGCATTTT
cdr3_aa: CASSLQGAGNQPQHF
clone_size: NA
v_call: TRBV7-4
j_call: TRBJ1-5
d_call: TRBD1

cdr3_nt: TGTGCCAGCTCACCCGGCCTAGGGGGCTCTGGAAACACCATATATTTT
cdr3_aa: CASSPGLGGSGNTIYF
clone_size: NA
v_call: TRBV18
j_call: TRBJ1-3
d_call: NA

cdr3_nt: TGTGCCAGCAGCCCCCAGGGGTTCGCTGAAGCTTTCTTT
cdr3_aa: CASSPQGFAEAFF
clone_size: NA
v_call: TRBV7-3
j_call: TRBJ1-1
d_call: NA

cdr3_nt: TGCAGTGCTAGTTACGACAAAGCCTACGAGCAGTACTTC
cdr3_aa: CSASYDKAYEQYF
clone_size: NA
v_call: TRBV20-1
j_call: TRBJ2-7
d_call: NA

cdr3_nt: TGTGCCAGCAACCACGGGGGGGAGGGTTACAATGAGCAGTTCTTC
cdr3_aa: CASNHGGEGYNEQFF
clone_size: NA
v_call: TRBV11-2
j_call: TRBJ2-1
d_call: TRBD2

cdr3_nt: TGTGCCAGCAGCCGTGGACAGGGCGGTAACTATGGCTACACCTTC
cdr3_aa: CASSRGQGGNYGYTF
clone_size: NA
v_call: TRBV11-1
j_call: TRBJ1-2
d_call: TRBD1

cdr3_nt: TGTGCCAGCAGTTTAACGTACGAGCAGTACTTC
cdr3_aa: CASSLTYEQYF
clone_size: NA
v_call: TRBV28
j_call: TRBJ2-7
d_call: NA

cdr3_nt: TGTGCCAGCTCACCTACGTCGGGACAGGGAGCCGGGGAGCTGTTTTTT
cdr3_aa: CASSPTSGQGAGELFF
clone_size: NA
v_call: TRBV18
j_call: TRBJ2-2
d_call: TRBD1

cdr3_nt: TGTGCCAGCAGTGCACAGGGCGTTAACGGCTACACCTTC
cdr3_aa: CASSAQGVNGYTF
clone_size: NA
v_call: TRBV27
j_call: TRBJ1-2
d_call: NA

cdr3_nt: TGTGCCAGCAGCCAGCAGCGGGGTAGCTACGAGCAGTACTTC
cdr3_aa: CASSQQRGSYEQYF
clone_size: NA
v_call: TRBV7-9
j_call: TRBJ2-7
d_call: TRBD2

cdr3_nt: TGTGCCAGCAGCCGTCGGGGGGCGATGAACACTGAAGCTTTCTTT
cdr3_aa: CASSRRGAMNTEAFF
clone_size: once
v_call: TRBV3-1/TRBV3-2
j_call: TRBJ1-1
d_call: NA

cdr3_nt: TGTGCCAGCAATCCCGGGGGGGTCTACGAGCAGTACTTC
cdr3_aa: CASNPGGVYEQYF
clone_size: NA
v_call: TRBV12-3/TRBV12-4
j_call: TRBJ2-7
d_call: TRBD2

cdr3_nt: TGTGCCAGCAAATTAACACCGTTGGATAATTCACCCCTCCACTTT
cdr3_aa: CASKLTPLDNSPLHF
clone_size: NA
v_call: TRBV11-1
j_call: TRBJ1-6
d_call: NA

cdr3_nt: TGTGCCAGCTCGCTTTCCAGGGAAAGTAATTCACCCCTCCACTTT
cdr3_aa: CASSLSRESNSPLHF
clone_size: NA
v_call: TRBV18
j_call: TRBJ1-6
d_call: NA

cdr3_nt: TGTGCTACCACAGTGATTAGCACAGATACGCAGTATTTT
cdr3_aa: CATTVISTDTQYF
clone_size: NA
v_call: TRBV28
j_call: TRBJ2-3
d_call: NA

cdr3_nt: TGTGCCAGCTCACCAGAGGCTTACGGCTACACCTTC
cdr3_aa: CASSPEAYGYTF
clone_size: NA
v_call: TRBV18
j_call: TRBJ1-2
d_call: NA

cdr3_nt: TGCGCCAGCAGCATCCGGGACAGGGGACGAGACGAGCAGTACTTC
cdr3_aa: CASSIRDRGRDEQYF
clone_size: NA
v_call: TRBV5-1
j_call: TRBJ2-7
d_call: TRBD1

cdr3_nt: TGTGCCAGCAGCGTCGTTCAGGGTAACCCCGGGGAGCTGTTTTTT
cdr3_aa: CASSVVQGNPGELFF
clone_size: NA
v_call: TRBV9
j_call: TRBJ2-2
d_call: NA

cdr3_nt: TGTGCCAGCAGCCTTAGGGGGTTGGCTTTCTTT
cdr3_aa: CASSLRGLAFF
clone_size: few
v_call: TRBV12-3/TRBV12-4
j_call: TRBJ1-1
d_call: NA

cdr3_nt: TGCGCCAGCAGCCAAGAGAGAAGTACTAACTATGGCTACACCTTC
cdr3_aa: CASSQERSTNYGYTF
clone_size: NA
v_call: TRBV4-3
j_call: TRBJ1-2
d_call: NA

cdr3_nt: TGTGCCAGCAGTGAAATGGCGGAGTCCTACGAGCAGTACTTC
cdr3_aa: CASSEMAESYEQYF
clone_size: few
v_call: TRBV6-1
j_call: TRBJ2-7
d_call: NA

cdr3_nt: TGTGCCAGCAGCTTAGCCCCAGGTGGACTAGTAGCAGATACGCAGTATTTT
cdr3_aa: CASSLAPGGLVADTQYF
clone_size: NA
v_call: TRBV7-9
j_call: TRBJ2-3
d_call: TRBD2

cdr3_nt: TGCGCCAGCAGCCAAGATTTGGGGTTGGGTTATGAGGGCTACACCTTC
cdr3_aa: CASSQDLGLGYEGYTF
clone_size: NA
v_call: TRBV4-3
j_call: TRBJ1-2
d_call: NA

cdr3_nt: TGCGCCAGCAGCCAAGATCGGATCGGCGGGAGGGAGACCCAGTACTTC
cdr3_aa: CASSQDRIGGRETQYF
clone_size: NA
v_call: TRBV4-3
j_call: TRBJ2-5
d_call: TRBD2

cdr3_nt: TGTGCCAGCAAGCAAGACAGGGGGAGCAATCAGCCCCAGCATTTT
cdr3_aa: CASKQDRGSNQPQHF
clone_size: NA
v_call: TRBV6-1
j_call: TRBJ1-5
d_call: TRBD1

cdr3_nt: TGTGCCAGCAGTTACTCGAATCGGGGCTATGGCTACACCTTC
cdr3_aa: CASSYSNRGYGYTF
clone_size: NA
v_call: TRBV6-6
j_call: TRBJ1-2
d_call: NA

cdr3_nt: TGTGCCAGCAGCCAACCCACTCCCCTAGCGGGCGCTACCTACGAGCAGTACTTC
cdr3_aa: CASSQPTPLAGATYEQYF
clone_size: NA
v_call: TRBV3-1/TRBV3-2
j_call: TRBJ2-7
d_call: TRBD2

cdr3_nt: TGCGCCAGCAGCTTGGACAGCAGAAATTCACCCCTCCACTTT
cdr3_aa: CASSLDSRNSPLHF
clone_size: few
v_call: TRBV5-1
j_call: TRBJ1-6
d_call: NA

cdr3_nt: TGTGCCAGCAGCTTAGGGAGGTACAATGAGCAGTTCTTC
cdr3_aa: CASSLGRYNEQFF
clone_size: NA
v_call: TRBV11-1
j_call: TRBJ2-1
d_call: NA

cdr3_nt: TGTGCCTGGAGTCGGAATTCACCCCTCCACTTT
cdr3_aa: CAWSRNSPLHF
clone_size: NA
v_call: TRBV30
j_call: TRBJ1-6
d_call: NA

cdr3_nt: TGTGCCAGCAGCCCCGGACAGAGCTCTAACACTGAAGCTTTCTTT
cdr3_aa: CASSPGQSSNTEAFF
clone_size: NA
v_call: TRBV7-8
j_call: TRBJ1-1
d_call: NA

cdr3_nt: TGTGCCAGCAGCCCTCTCGGGGGGGGGACGTACAATGAGCAGTTCTTC
cdr3_aa: CASSPLGGGTYNEQFF
clone_size: NA
v_call: TRBV11-2
j_call: TRBJ2-1
d_call: TRBD2